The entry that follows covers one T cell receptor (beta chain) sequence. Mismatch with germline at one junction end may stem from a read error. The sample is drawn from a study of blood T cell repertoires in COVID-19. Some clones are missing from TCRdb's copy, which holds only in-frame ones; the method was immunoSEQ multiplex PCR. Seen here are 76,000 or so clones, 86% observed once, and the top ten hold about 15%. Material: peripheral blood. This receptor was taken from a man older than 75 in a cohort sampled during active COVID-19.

This CDR3 reads CANSEGAGTAFF. CDR3 coding DNA: TGTGCCAACAGTGAAGGGGCAGGAACAGCTTTCTTT. The chain has TRBV10-3 and TRBJ1-1, with a weak D call TRBD1 (5 bases). This CDR3 is built from 12 residues. CDR1 is ENHRY, CDR2 SYGVKD, per germline.